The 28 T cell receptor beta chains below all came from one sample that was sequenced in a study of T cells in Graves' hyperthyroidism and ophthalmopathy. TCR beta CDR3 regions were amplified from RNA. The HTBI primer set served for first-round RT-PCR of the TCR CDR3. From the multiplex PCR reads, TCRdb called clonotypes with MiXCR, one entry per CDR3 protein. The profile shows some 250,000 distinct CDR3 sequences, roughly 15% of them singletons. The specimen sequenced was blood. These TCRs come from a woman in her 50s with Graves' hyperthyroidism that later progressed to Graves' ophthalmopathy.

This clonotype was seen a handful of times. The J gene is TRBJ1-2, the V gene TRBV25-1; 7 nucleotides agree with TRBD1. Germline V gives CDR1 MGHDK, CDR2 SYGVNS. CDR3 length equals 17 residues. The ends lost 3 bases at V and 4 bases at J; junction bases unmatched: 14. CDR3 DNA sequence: TGTGCCAGCAGTGATGACAGGGCCAGGTCGGGGTCCTATGGCTACACCTTC. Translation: CASSDDRARSGSYGYTF.

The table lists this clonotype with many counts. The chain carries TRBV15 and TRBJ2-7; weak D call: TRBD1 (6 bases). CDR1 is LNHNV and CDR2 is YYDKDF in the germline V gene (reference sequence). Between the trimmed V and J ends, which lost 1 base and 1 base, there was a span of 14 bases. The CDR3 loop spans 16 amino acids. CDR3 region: CATSRGRQGMSYEQYF. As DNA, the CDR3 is TGTGCCACCAGCAGAGGAAGGCAGGGGATGTCCTACGAGCAGTACTTC.

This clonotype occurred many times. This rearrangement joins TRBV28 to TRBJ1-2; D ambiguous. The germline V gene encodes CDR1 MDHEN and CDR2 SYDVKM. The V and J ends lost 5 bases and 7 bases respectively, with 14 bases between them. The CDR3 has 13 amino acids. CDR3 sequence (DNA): TGTGCCAGCAGTAACTTGGAGGCGCTTGGCTACACCTTC. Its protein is CASSNLEALGYTF.

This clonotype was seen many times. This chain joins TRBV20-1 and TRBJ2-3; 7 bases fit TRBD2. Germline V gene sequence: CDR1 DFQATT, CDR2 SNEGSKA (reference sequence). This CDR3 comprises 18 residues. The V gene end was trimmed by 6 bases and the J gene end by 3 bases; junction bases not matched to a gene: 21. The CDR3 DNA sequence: TGCAGTGCCGCCCTGCGACGGGCTAGCGGATACCAGACAGATACGCAGTATTTT. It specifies CSAALRRASGYQTDTQYF.

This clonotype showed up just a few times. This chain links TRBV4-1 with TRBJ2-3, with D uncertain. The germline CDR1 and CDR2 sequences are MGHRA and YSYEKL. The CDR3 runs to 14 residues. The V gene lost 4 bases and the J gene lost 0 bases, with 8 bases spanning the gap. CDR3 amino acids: CASSLRPSTDTQYF. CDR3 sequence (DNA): TGCGCCAGCAGCCTGCGGCCTAGCACAGATACGCAGTATTTT.

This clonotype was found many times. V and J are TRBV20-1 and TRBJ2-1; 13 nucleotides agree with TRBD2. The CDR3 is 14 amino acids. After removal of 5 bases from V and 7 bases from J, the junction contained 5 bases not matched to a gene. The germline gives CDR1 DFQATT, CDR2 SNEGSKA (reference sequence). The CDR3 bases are TGCAGTGCTCGGGGACTAGCGGGAAGGAATGAGCAGTTCTTC. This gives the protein CSARGLAGRNEQFF.

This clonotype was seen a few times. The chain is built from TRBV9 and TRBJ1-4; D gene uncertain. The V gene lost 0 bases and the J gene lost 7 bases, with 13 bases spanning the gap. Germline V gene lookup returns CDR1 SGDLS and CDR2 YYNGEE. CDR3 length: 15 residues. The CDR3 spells CASSVEPSRGEKLFF. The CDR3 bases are TGTGCCAGCAGCGTAGAACCCTCCCGGGGTGAAAAACTGTTTTTT. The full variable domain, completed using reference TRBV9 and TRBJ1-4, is DSGVTQTPKHLITATGQRVTLRCSPRSGDLSVYWYQQSLDQGLQFLIQYYNGEERAKGNILERFSAQQFPDLHSELNLSSLELGDSALYFCASSVEPSRGEKLFFGSGTQLSVL.

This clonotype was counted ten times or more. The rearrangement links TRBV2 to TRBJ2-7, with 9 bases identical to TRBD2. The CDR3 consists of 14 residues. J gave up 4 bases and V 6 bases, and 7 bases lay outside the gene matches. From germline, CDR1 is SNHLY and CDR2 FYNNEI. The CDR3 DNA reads TGTGCCAGCAGAACTGGACTAGCGCTTTACGAGCAGTACTTC. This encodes CASRTGLALYEQYF. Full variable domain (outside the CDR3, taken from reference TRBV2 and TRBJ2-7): EPEVTQTPSHQVTQMGQEVILRCVPISNHLYFYWYRQILGQKVEFLVSFYNNEISEKSEIFDDQFSVERPDGSNFTLKIRSTKLEDSAMYFCASRTGLALYEQYFGPGTRLTVT.

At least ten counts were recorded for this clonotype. The CDR3 DNA sequence: TGTGCCTGGAGTGTCATCCGGGACGGACTTTACGAGCAGTACTTC. This sequence encodes CAWSVIRDGLYEQYF. This chain links TRBV30 with TRBJ2-7, with D possibly called TRBD1 or TRBD2 (5 bases each). This CDR3 contains 15 residues. Germline CDR1 reads GTSNPN; CDR2 reads SVGIG (reference sequence). The V end was cut by 0 bases, the J end by 4 bases, with 16 bases between.

The CDR3 nucleotides are TGTGCCAGCGGCTTAGGGGGCTACAATCAGCCCCAGCATTTT. Protein sequence: CASGLGGYNQPQHF. V and J are TRBV2 and TRBJ1-5; 7 nucleotides line up with TRBD1. The germline V gene encodes CDR1 SNHLY and CDR2 FYNNEI. V shed 8 bases, J shed 3 bases, and the junction held 7 bases outside the gene matches. The CDR3 consists of 14 residues.

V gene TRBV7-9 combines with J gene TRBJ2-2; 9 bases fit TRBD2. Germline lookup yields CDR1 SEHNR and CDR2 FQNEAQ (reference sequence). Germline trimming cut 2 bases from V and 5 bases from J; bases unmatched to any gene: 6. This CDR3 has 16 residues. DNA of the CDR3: TGTGCCAGCAGCTTAAAGCAGCGGGAGGAAACCGGGGAGCTGTTTTTT. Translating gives CASSLKQREETGELFF.

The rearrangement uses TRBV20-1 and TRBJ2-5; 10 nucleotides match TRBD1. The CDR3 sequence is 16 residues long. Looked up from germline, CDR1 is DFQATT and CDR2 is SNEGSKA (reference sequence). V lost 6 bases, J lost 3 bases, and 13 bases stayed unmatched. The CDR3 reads CSARGRGQGVKETQYF. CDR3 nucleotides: TGCAGTGCCCGGGGGAGAGGACAGGGGGTAAAAGAGACCCAGTACTTC.

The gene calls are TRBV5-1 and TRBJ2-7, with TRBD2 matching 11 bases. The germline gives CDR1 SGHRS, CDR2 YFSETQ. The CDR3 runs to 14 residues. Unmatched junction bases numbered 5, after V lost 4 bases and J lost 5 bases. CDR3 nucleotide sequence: TGCGCCAGCAGCGAACTAGCGGGAGTTAACGAGCAGTACTTC. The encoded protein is CASSELAGVNEQYF.

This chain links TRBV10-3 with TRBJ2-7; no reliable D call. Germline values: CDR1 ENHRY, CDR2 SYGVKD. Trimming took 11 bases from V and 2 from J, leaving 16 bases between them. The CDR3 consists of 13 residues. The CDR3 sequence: CAVEQGRTYEQYF. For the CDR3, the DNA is TGTGCCGTTGAGCAAGGACGAACCTACGAGCAGTACTTC.

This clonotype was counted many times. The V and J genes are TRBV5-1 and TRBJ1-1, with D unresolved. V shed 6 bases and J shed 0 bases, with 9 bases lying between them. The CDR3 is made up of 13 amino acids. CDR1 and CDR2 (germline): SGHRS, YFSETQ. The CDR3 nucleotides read TGCGCCAGCAAGTTGATGGTGAACACTGAAGCTTTCTTT. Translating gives CASKLMVNTEAFF.

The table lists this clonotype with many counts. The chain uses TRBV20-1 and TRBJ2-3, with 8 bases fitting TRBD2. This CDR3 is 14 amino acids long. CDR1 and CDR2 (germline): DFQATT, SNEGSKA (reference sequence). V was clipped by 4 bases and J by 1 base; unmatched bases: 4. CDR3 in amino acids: CSATGRGGTDTQYF. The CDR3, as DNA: TGCAGTGCTACCGGGAGGGGGGGCACAGATACGCAGTATTTT.

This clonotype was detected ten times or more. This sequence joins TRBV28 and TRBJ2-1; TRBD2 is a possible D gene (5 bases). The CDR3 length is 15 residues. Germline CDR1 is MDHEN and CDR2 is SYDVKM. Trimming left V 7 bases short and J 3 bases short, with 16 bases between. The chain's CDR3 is CASNLGGTIYNEQFF. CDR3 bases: TGTGCCAGCAACCTTGGAGGAACAATCTACAATGAGCAGTTCTTC. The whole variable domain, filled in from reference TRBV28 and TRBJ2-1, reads DVKVTQSSRYLVKRTGEKVFLECVQDMDHENMFWYRQDPGLGLRLIYFSYDVKMKEKGDIPEGYSVSREKKERFSLILESASTNQTSMYLCASNLGGTIYNEQFFGPGTRLTVL.

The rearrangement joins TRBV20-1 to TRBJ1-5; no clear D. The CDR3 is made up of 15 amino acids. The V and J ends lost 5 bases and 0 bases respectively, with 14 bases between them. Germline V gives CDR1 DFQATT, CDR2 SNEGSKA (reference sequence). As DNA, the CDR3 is TGCAGTGCTCTTCTAGTAACGGCTAGCAATCAGCCCCAGCATTTT. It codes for CSALLVTASNQPQHF.

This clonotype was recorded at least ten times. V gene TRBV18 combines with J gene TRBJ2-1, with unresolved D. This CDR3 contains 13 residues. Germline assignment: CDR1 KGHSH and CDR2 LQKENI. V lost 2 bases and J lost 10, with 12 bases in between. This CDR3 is CASSPKIAGEQFF. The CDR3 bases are TGTGCCAGCTCACCAAAAATAGCCGGGGAGCAGTTCTTC. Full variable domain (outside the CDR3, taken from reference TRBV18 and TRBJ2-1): NAGVMQNPRHLVRRRGQEARLRCSPMKGHSHVYWYRQLPEEGLKFMVYLQKENIIDESGMPKERFSAEFPKEGPSILRIQQVVRGDSAAYFCASSPKIAGEQFFGPGTRLTVL.

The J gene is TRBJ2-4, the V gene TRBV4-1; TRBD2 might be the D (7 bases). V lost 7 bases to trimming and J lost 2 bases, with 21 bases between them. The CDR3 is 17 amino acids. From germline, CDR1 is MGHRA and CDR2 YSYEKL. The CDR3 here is CASKGLGEGGTKNIQYF. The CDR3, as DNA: TGCGCCAGCAAGGGTCTCGGGGAGGGGGGTACCAAAAACATTCAGTACTTC.

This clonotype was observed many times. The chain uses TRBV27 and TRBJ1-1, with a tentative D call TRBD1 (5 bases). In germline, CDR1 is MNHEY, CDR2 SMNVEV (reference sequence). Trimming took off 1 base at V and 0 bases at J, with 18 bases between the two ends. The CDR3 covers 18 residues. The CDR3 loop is CASSLLAPWGPLNTEAFF. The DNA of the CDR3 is TGTGCCAGCAGTTTATTGGCGCCGTGGGGACCGTTGAACACTGAAGCTTTCTTT.

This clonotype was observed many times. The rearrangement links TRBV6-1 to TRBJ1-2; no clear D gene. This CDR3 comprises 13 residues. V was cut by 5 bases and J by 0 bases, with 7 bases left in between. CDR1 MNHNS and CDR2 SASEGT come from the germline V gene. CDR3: CASSHEANYGYTF. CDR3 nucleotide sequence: TGTGCCAGCAGTCACGAAGCTAACTATGGCTACACCTTC.

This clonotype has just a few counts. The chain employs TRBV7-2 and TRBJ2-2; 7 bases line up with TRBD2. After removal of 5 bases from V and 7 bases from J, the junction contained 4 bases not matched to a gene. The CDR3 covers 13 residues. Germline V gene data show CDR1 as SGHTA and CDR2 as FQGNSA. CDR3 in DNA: TGTGCCAGCAGCGGGGAGGGACTCGGGGAGCTGTTTTTT. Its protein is CASSGEGLGELFF. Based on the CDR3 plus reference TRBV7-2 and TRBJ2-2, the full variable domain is GAGVSQSPSNKVTEKGKDVELRCDPISGHTALYWYRQSLGQGLEFLIYFQGNSAPDKSGLPSDRFSAERTGGSVSTLTIQRTQQEDSAVYLCASSGEGLGELFFGEGSRLTVL.

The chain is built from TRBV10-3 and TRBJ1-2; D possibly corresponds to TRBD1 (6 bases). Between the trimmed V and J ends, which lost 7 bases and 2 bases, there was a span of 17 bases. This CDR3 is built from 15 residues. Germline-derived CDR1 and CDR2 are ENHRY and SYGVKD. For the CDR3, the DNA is TGTGCCATCAAGGGGGAGGGCCAGGGGAACTATGGCTACACCTTC. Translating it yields CAIKGEGQGNYGYTF.

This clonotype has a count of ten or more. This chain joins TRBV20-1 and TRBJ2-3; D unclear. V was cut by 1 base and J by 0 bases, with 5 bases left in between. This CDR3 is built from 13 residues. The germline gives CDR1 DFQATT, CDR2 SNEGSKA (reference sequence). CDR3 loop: CSARVRSTDTQYF. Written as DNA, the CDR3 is TGCAGTGCTAGAGTCAGAAGCACAGATACGCAGTATTTT.

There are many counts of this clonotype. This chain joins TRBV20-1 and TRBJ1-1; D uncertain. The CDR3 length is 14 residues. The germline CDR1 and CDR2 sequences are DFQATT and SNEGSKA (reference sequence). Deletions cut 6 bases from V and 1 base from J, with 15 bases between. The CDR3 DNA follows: TGCAGTGCGTTACCGCCCGCCAGGAACACTGAAGCTTTCTTT. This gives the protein CSALPPARNTEAFF.

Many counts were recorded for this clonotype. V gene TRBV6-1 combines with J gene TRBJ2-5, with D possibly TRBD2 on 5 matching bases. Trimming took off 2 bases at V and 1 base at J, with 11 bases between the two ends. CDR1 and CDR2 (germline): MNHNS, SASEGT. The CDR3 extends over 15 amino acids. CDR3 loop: CASSERIASQETQYF. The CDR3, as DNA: TGTGCCAGCAGTGAAAGGATAGCGAGCCAAGAGACCCAGTACTTC.

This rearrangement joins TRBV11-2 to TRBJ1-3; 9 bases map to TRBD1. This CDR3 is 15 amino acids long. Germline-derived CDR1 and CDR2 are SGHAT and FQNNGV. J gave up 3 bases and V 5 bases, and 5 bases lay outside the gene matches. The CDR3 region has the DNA TGTGCCAGCAGCCCATGGACAGGGGATGGAAACACCATATATTTT. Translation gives CASSPWTGDGNTIYF.